The rows below give T cell receptor beta chains drawn from one sample of a study of control samples from healthy donors and cancer patients. Profiling relied on immunoSEQ multiplex PCR, and the TCRdb table lists in-frame clones only, not all of them. The table has about 120,000 clones, approximately 90% seen once; the top ten hold about 2.3%. The sequenced material came from blood. The receptor source for this set is a man aged 40-49 years in good health. Each CDR3 is given with its conserved first and last residue. A D gene is named only where the DNA matches it firmly. Part of the rows lack a size; the others show once, few, many or a class for expanded clones.

cdr3_length | clone_size | j_call | d_call | v_call | cdr3_aa | cdr3_nt
14 | NA | TRBJ2-1 | NA | TRBV7-2 | CASSLAPAKGEQFF | TGTGCCAGCAGCTTAGCGCCGGCCAAGGGTGAGCAGTTCTTC
14 | NA | TRBJ1-1 | TRBD1 | TRBV7-9 | CASSRTGVYTEAFF | TGTGCCAGCAGCCGGACAGGAGTTTACACTGAAGCTTTCTTT
15 | NA | TRBJ2-1 | TRBD2 | TRBV9 | CASSAVAGGRNEQFF | TGTGCCAGCAGCGCCGTAGCGGGGGGTAGGAATGAGCAGTTCTTC
13 | NA | TRBJ1-1 | NA | TRBV14 | CASRAGTYTEAFF | TGTGCCAGCAGAGCCGGGACCTACACTGAAGCTTTCTTT
13 | NA | TRBJ2-7 | NA | TRBV10-3 | CAISDYASYEQYF | TGTGCCATCAGTGATTATGCGAGCTACGAGCAGTACTTC
18 | NA | TRBJ1-3 | NA | TRBV7-2 | CASSHDPLGVGSGNTIYF | TGTGCCAGCAGCCACGACCCTTTGGGGGTAGGCTCTGGAAACACCATATATTTT
12 | NA | TRBJ1-1 | NA | TRBV11-2 | CASSKPGTEAFF | TGTGCCAGCAGCAAACCGGGCACTGAAGCTTTCTTT
15 | once | TRBJ1-1 | NA | TRBV5-4 | CASSSRTAVSTEAFF | TGTGCCAGCAGCTCGAGGACGGCCGTAAGCACTGAAGCTTTCTTT
17 | NA | TRBJ2-2 | TRBD1 | TRBV19 | CASHSWKGTGQTGELFF | TGTGCCAGTCATTCGTGGAAGGGGACAGGGCAGACCGGGGAGCTGTTTTTT
15 | NA | TRBJ2-1 | NA | TRBV27 | CASSLSAGNYNEQFF | TGTGCCAGCAGTTTATCGGCCGGTAACTACAATGAGCAGTTCTTC